What follows are 13 T cell receptor beta chains derived from one specimen sequenced in a study of identical twins. Using its own MiXCR run on the 5' RACE reads, TCRdb lists one record per CDR3 protein. The table shows hundreds of thousands of distinct CDR3 sequences, with roughly 20% occurring only once. The same data also contributed to another study, on T cells expressing NK-cell markers.

Sequencing used PBMCs. Every receptor here comes from a woman aged 18 to 35 in good health.

The chain recombines TRBV9 with TRBJ2-3; 8 positions agree with TRBD2. V shed 3 bases, J shed 7 bases, and the junction held 16 bases outside the gene matches. Germline CDR1 reads SGDLS; CDR2 reads YYNGEE. This CDR3 spans 17 amino acids. The CDR3 reads CASSASRTSTRGYTQYF. In nucleotides, the CDR3 is TGTGCCAGCAGCGCCTCCAGGACTAGCACCCGGGGATATACGCAGTATTTT.

This clonotype was detected only a few times. The J gene is TRBJ1-6, the V gene TRBV20-1, with D tentatively TRBD1 (5 bases). V lost 6 bases, J lost 4 bases, and 16 bases lay in between. This CDR3 comprises 15 residues. Germline V CDR1 and CDR2: DFQATT, SNEGSKA (reference sequence). CDR3 DNA: TGCAGTGCCGGGCCCCCAGGGAGATATAATTCACCCCTCCACTTT. It specifies CSAGPPGRYNSPLHF.

This clonotype was observed a handful of times. The rearrangement joins TRBV7-2 to TRBJ2-7, with 8 nucleotides matching TRBD2. There are 16 residues in the CDR3. Germline CDR1 is SGHTA and CDR2 is FQGNSA. J was trimmed by 6 bases and V by 0 bases; bases with no gene match: 10. CDR3 sequence reads: CASSLAGKAGDREQYF. The CDR3 bases are TGTGCCAGCAGCTTAGCGGGGAAAGCGGGAGACCGCGAGCAGTACTTC.

The chain links TRBV27 to TRBJ2-3; 12 bases align to TRBD2. This CDR3 has 19 amino acids. Looked up from germline, CDR1 is MNHEY and CDR2 is SMNVEV (reference sequence). Trimming at V came to 6 bases and at J to 0 bases, leaving 13 bases not matched to a gene. CDR3 in amino acids: CASRRTSGEISTSTDTQYF. CDR3 sequence (DNA): TGTGCCAGCAGGAGGACTAGCGGGGAAATTAGTACTAGCACAGATACGCAGTATTTT.

This chain uses TRBV20-1 with TRBJ2-3, with TRBD2 matching over 12 bases. CDR1 and CDR2 (germline): DFQATT, SNEGSKA (reference sequence). V shed 3 bases, J shed 5 bases, and the junction held 6 bases outside the gene matches. The CDR3 is 15 residues long. The CDR3 bases are TGCAGTGCTAGGGCTAGCGGGAGGGCGAGAGATACGCAGTATTTT. Translating gives CSARASGRARDTQYF.

CDR3 sequence (DNA): TGTGCCAGCAGCGTAGATTCCCGGGAGCAGTTCTTC. It specifies CASSVDSREQFF. The rearrangement joins TRBV9 to TRBJ2-1; D not certain. Germline CDR1 and CDR2: SGDLS and YYNGEE. V was cut by 0 bases and J by 10 bases, with 8 bases left in between. The CDR3 runs to 12 residues.

This clonotype was seen many times. J is TRBJ2-3 and V is TRBV5-1; D is tentatively TRBD1 or TRBD2 (5 bases each). The V end lost 2 bases, the J end lost 6 bases, and 10 bases lay between the germline ends. The CDR3 consists of 13 residues. CDR1 is SGHRS, CDR2 YFSETQ, per germline. The CDR3 DNA follows: TGCGCCAGCAGCTTCGACGGGGCGGATACGCAGTATTTT. It codes for CASSFDGADTQYF.

The rearrangement joins TRBV29-1 to TRBJ2-3, with D hard to call. V was trimmed by 0 bases and J by 2 bases, leaving 3 bases between them. The CDR3 is 12 residues long. Germline V gene sequence: CDR1 SQVTM, CDR2 ANQGSEA. The CDR3 here is CSVEEITDTQYF. In nucleotides, the CDR3 is TGCAGCGTTGAAGAAATCACAGATACGCAGTATTTT.

The chain couples TRBV20-1 to TRBJ2-6, with D perhaps TRBD1 (6 bases). The CDR3 extends over 15 amino acids. Between the trimmed V and J ends, which lost 5 bases and 0 bases, there was a span of 11 bases. Germline lookup yields CDR1 DFQATT and CDR2 SNEGSKA (reference sequence). Here the CDR3 reads CSAPDRPSGANVLTF. CDR3 DNA sequence: TGCAGTGCTCCCGACAGGCCCTCTGGGGCCAACGTCCTGACTTTC.

The chain has TRBV20-1 and TRBJ2-3, with 9 bases aligning to TRBD2. The CDR3 runs to 17 residues. Trimming at V came to 1 base and at J to 0 bases, leaving 8 bases not matched to a gene. Germline assignment: CDR1 DFQATT and CDR2 SNEGSKA (reference sequence). The CDR3: CSARGQTSGPSTDTQYF. The CDR3 bases are TGCAGTGCTAGAGGGCAGACTAGCGGTCCTAGCACAGATACGCAGTATTTT.

This clonotype appeared once. This may be a read error, as it is one base from a much larger clone. The chain has TRBV24-1 and TRBJ2-7, with 7 bases that match TRBD2. The junction had 14 bases not matched to a gene; V was cut back by 4 bases and J by 3 bases. The length of the CDR3 is 17 residues. The V gene's germline CDR1 is KGHDR and CDR2 SFDVKD. DNA for the CDR3: TGTGCCACCAGTGACCCGGGACCAGCGGGGATTTACTACGAGCAGTACTTC. Translation gives CATSDPGPAGIYYEQYF.

The chain is built from TRBV20-1 and TRBJ1-6; TRBD1 matches at 8 bases. V lost 5 bases to trimming and J lost 5 bases; unmatched junction nucleotides: 5. The germline gives CDR1 DFQATT, CDR2 SNEGSKA (reference sequence). The CDR3 spans 14 residues. DNA of the CDR3: TGCAGTGCTCTTCAGGGGGCAAATAATTCACCCCTCCACTTT. This codes for CSALQGANNSPLHF.

This clonotype was counted between two and nine times. This chain connects TRBV6-5 to TRBJ2-5; D uncertain. CDR1 and CDR2 from the germline V gene are MNHEY and SVGAGI. The CDR3 totals 15 residues. V lost 0 bases and J lost 5, with 13 bases in between. The chain's CDR3 is CASSYSLVQRETQYF. CDR3 DNA sequence: TGTGCCAGCAGTTACTCTTTAGTTCAACGGGAGACCCAGTACTTC.